A selection of T cell receptor beta chains follows, all from one sample in a study of T cell changes during pregnancy in multiple sclerosis. Clones were read by immunoSEQ multiplex PCR, and TCRdb kept only the in-frame ones, dropping some. The table lists more than 65,000 clones, approximately 92% of them singletons. Source: peripheral blood, taken in the first trimester of pregnancy. The source of these receptors is a female donor with multiple sclerosis, enrolled in a pregnancy study. CDR3s include the opening cysteine and the closing phenylalanine or tryptophan. A D gene is named only where the DNA matches it firmly. Some rows mark clone size as missing; the rest say once, few, many or name a class of expanded clone.

j_gene: TRBJ2-7; d_gene: TRBD2; v_gene: TRBV2; len: 16; abundance: -; CDR3nt: TGTGCCAGCACCTCGGGACTAGCGGGCGCTTCCTACGAGCAGTACTTC; CDR3aa: CASTSGLAGASYEQYF
j_gene: TRBJ2-1; d_gene: TRBD2; v_gene: TRBV7-8; len: 15; abundance: -; CDR3nt: TGTGCCAGCAGCTCCTGGGCGGGGGGCAACAATGAGCAGTTCTTC; CDR3aa: CASSSWAGGNNEQFF
j_gene: TRBJ2-1; d_gene: TRBD1; v_gene: TRBV13; len: 15; abundance: -; CDR3nt: TGTGCCAGCAGCTTAGGAAAGACAGGGAGAAGCGAGCAGTTCTTC; CDR3aa: CASSLGKTGRSEQFF
j_gene: TRBJ1-5; d_gene: TRBD1; v_gene: TRBV2; len: 17; abundance: -; CDR3nt: TGTGCCAGCAGTCAGCCGGGACAGACCACTAGCAATCAGCCCCAGCATTTT; CDR3aa: CASSQPGQTTSNQPQHF
j_gene: TRBJ2-3; d_gene: -; v_gene: TRBV7-3; len: 14; abundance: -; CDR3nt: TGTGCCAGCAGCGCACGGGGGACCACAGATACGCAGTATTTT; CDR3aa: CASSARGTTDTQYF
j_gene: TRBJ2-3; d_gene: TRBD2; v_gene: TRBV19; len: 15; abundance: -; CDR3nt: TGTGCCAGTAGTAGGCTAGCGGGAGGGATAGATACGCAGTATTTT; CDR3aa: CASSRLAGGIDTQYF
j_gene: TRBJ2-7; d_gene: -; v_gene: TRBV6-1; len: 13; abundance: -; CDR3nt: TGTGCCAGCAGCCTACAACAGGTCTACGAGCAGTACTTC; CDR3aa: CASSLQQVYEQYF
j_gene: TRBJ2-3; d_gene: -; v_gene: TRBV11-2; len: 18; abundance: -; CDR3nt: TGTGCCAGCAGCTTAGTCTTTGGGGGGGGGCCTAGCACAGATACGCAGTATTTT; CDR3aa: CASSLVFGGGPSTDTQYF
j_gene: TRBJ2-7; d_gene: -; v_gene: TRBV14; len: 13; abundance: -; CDR3nt: TGTGCCAGCAGCCCGGTAACTAGTCCCGAGCAGTACTTC; CDR3aa: CASSPVTSPEQYF
j_gene: TRBJ2-7; d_gene: -; v_gene: TRBV9; len: 14; abundance: -; CDR3nt: TGTGCCAGCAGCGTATCGGGCAGGGACTACGAGCAGTACTTC; CDR3aa: CASSVSGRDYEQYF
j_gene: TRBJ2-5; d_gene: -; v_gene: TRBV2; len: 10; abundance: -; CDR3nt: TGTGCCAGCAGAGAGGAGACCCAGTACTTC; CDR3aa: CASREETQYF
j_gene: TRBJ2-5; d_gene: TRBD2; v_gene: TRBV5-1; len: 17; abundance: once; CDR3nt: TGCGCCAGCAGCTGGAGAGGGGCTAGCCGGGGGGGAGAGACCCAGTACTTC; CDR3aa: CASSWRGASRGGETQYF
j_gene: TRBJ2-3; d_gene: -; v_gene: TRBV13; len: 15; abundance: -; CDR3nt: TGTGCCAGCAGCTTAAGAGAGGGCAGCACAGATACGCAGTATTTT; CDR3aa: CASSLREGSTDTQYF
j_gene: TRBJ2-5; d_gene: TRBD2; v_gene: TRBV5-4; len: 16; abundance: -; CDR3nt: TGTGCCAGCAGCCGTGGAGCGGGGGATATCCAAGAGACCCAGTACTTC; CDR3aa: CASSRGAGDIQETQYF
j_gene: TRBJ2-7; d_gene: TRBD2; v_gene: TRBV28; len: 17; abundance: -; CDR3nt: TGTGCCAGCATTCCAACGACTAGCGGGAGATCCATCGACGAGCAGTACTTC; CDR3aa: CASIPTTSGRSIDEQYF
j_gene: TRBJ2-3; d_gene: -; v_gene: TRBV19; len: 14; abundance: -; CDR3nt: TGTGCCAGTAGTATTTGGGGCCGACCAGATACGCAGTATTTT; CDR3aa: CASSIWGRPDTQYF
j_gene: TRBJ2-1; d_gene: TRBD1; v_gene: TRBV14; len: 16; abundance: -; CDR3nt: TGTGCCAGCAGCCCAATCGGGACAGGCGCCTATAATGAGCAGTTCTTC; CDR3aa: CASSPIGTGAYNEQFF
j_gene: TRBJ2-7; d_gene: TRBD2; v_gene: TRBV5-1; len: 15; abundance: -; CDR3nt: TGCGCCAGCAGCTCGGGACTAGCCGATTCCTACGAGCAGTACTTC; CDR3aa: CASSSGLADSYEQYF
j_gene: TRBJ2-7; d_gene: -; v_gene: TRBV13; len: 14; abundance: -; CDR3nt: TGTGCCAGCACCCAGGCAGGGTCCCCCTACGAGCAGTACTTC; CDR3aa: CASTQAGSPYEQYF
j_gene: TRBJ2-1; d_gene: TRBD2; v_gene: TRBV2; len: 12; abundance: -; CDR3nt: TGTGCCAGCAGGGGTAGCGGGGGGGACCAGTTCTTC; CDR3aa: CASRGSGGDQFF
j_gene: TRBJ1-2; d_gene: -; v_gene: TRBV29-1; len: 13; abundance: once; CDR3nt: TGCAGCGTTGCAGGAACAGACCGTGGAGGCTACACCTTC; CDR3aa: CSVAGTDRGGYTF
j_gene: TRBJ2-1; d_gene: TRBD1; v_gene: TRBV4-2; len: 18; abundance: once; CDR3nt: TGTGCCAGCAGCCAAGCCCACGGACAGGGAAGTCCCTACAATGAGCAGTTCTTC; CDR3aa: CASSQAHGQGSPYNEQFF
j_gene: TRBJ2-1; d_gene: TRBD1; v_gene: TRBV7-3; len: 13; abundance: -; CDR3nt: TGTGCCAGCAGTCCCGACAGGGGGAATGAGCAGTTCTTC; CDR3aa: CASSPDRGNEQFF
j_gene: TRBJ2-2; d_gene: -; v_gene: TRBV15; len: 12; abundance: -; CDR3nt: TGTGCCACCAGCAGTGGGGGGGCGGAGCTGTTTTTT; CDR3aa: CATSSGGAELFF
j_gene: TRBJ2-1; d_gene: TRBD1; v_gene: TRBV6-4; len: 16; abundance: -; CDR3nt: TGTGCCAGCAGTGACTCGGGCAGGGGGCGCGAAAATGAGCAGTTCTTC; CDR3aa: CASSDSGRGRENEQFF
j_gene: TRBJ2-7; d_gene: TRBD1; v_gene: TRBV6-5; len: 14; abundance: -; CDR3nt: TGTGCCAGCAGTTACCCCAGGGGGCTGGGGGAGCAGTACTTC; CDR3aa: CASSYPRGLGEQYF
j_gene: TRBJ2-3; d_gene: -; v_gene: TRBV11-3; len: 14; abundance: -; CDR3nt: TGTGCCAGCAGCTCCCAGCAGGAGGTAGATACGCAGTATTTT; CDR3aa: CASSSQQEVDTQYF
j_gene: TRBJ2-2; d_gene: -; v_gene: TRBV6-5; len: 14; abundance: -; CDR3nt: TGTGCCAGCAGTTACAGGGGGTACACCGGGGAGCTGTTTTTT; CDR3aa: CASSYRGYTGELFF
j_gene: TRBJ1-2; d_gene: -; v_gene: TRBV2; len: 12; abundance: -; CDR3nt: TGTGCCAGCACTACGACAGGACGTGGCTACACCTTC; CDR3aa: CASTTTGRGYTF
j_gene: TRBJ1-5; d_gene: -; v_gene: TRBV6-1; len: 17; abundance: few; CDR3nt: TGTGCCAGCAGTGAAGGGAAAGGGGGTAAGATGAATCAGCCCCAGCATTTT; CDR3aa: CASSEGKGGKMNQPQHF
j_gene: TRBJ1-2; d_gene: -; v_gene: TRBV30; len: 13; abundance: -; CDR3nt: TGTGCCTGGAGGATGGGAGGGCGAGGGGGCTACACCTTC; CDR3aa: CAWRMGGRGGYTF
j_gene: TRBJ2-7; d_gene: -; v_gene: TRBV7-2; len: 13; abundance: -; CDR3nt: TGTGCCAGCAGCTTACCTGACTCTATGGAAGAGTACTTC; CDR3aa: CASSLPDSMEEYF
j_gene: TRBJ1-1; d_gene: -; v_gene: TRBV5-1; len: 14; abundance: once; CDR3nt: TGCGCCAGCAGCTTTTACACGAGGGTTGATGAAGCTTTCTTT; CDR3aa: CASSFYTRVDEAFF
j_gene: TRBJ2-3; d_gene: TRBD2; v_gene: TRBV2; len: 17; abundance: once; CDR3nt: TGTGCCAGCATCGACGGCAGGGAGGGGATCAGCACAGATACGCAGTATTTT; CDR3aa: CASIDGREGISTDTQYF
j_gene: TRBJ2-7; d_gene: -; v_gene: TRBV5-1; len: 13; abundance: -; CDR3nt: TGCGCCAGCAGCCTGCTAGACCCATACGAGCAGTACTTC; CDR3aa: CASSLLDPYEQYF
j_gene: TRBJ2-3; d_gene: -; v_gene: TRBV7-2; len: 15; abundance: -; CDR3nt: TGTGCCAGCAGCTCCCTAACAGATAGCACAGATACGCAGTATTTT; CDR3aa: CASSSLTDSTDTQYF
j_gene: TRBJ2-7; d_gene: TRBD2; v_gene: TRBV4-2; len: 13; abundance: -; CDR3nt: TGTGCCAGCAGCCAAGACGGCAGGGAGGGGCAGTACTTC; CDR3aa: CASSQDGREGQYF
j_gene: TRBJ2-7; d_gene: TRBD2; v_gene: TRBV7-6; len: 16; abundance: -; CDR3nt: TGTGCCAGCAGCTTAGGAACTAGCGGGAGTGTCTACGAGCAGTACTTC; CDR3aa: CASSLGTSGSVYEQYF
j_gene: TRBJ1-4; d_gene: TRBD1; v_gene: TRBV7-9; len: 16; abundance: -; CDR3nt: TGTGCCAGCAGCCCGAAGGGGGCTGAATCTAATGAAAAACTGTTTTTT; CDR3aa: CASSPKGAESNEKLFF
j_gene: TRBJ2-5; d_gene: TRBD1; v_gene: TRBV28; len: 14; abundance: -; CDR3nt: TGTGCCAGCAGTTCACGGACAGGGGGCGAGACCCAGTACTTC; CDR3aa: CASSSRTGGETQYF
j_gene: TRBJ2-3; d_gene: -; v_gene: TRBV27; len: 12; abundance: -; CDR3nt: TGTGCCAGCAGGCGTACTACAGATACGCAGTATTTT; CDR3aa: CASRRTTDTQYF
j_gene: TRBJ2-1; d_gene: TRBD1; v_gene: TRBV6-7; len: 20; abundance: -; CDR3nt: TGTGCCAGCAGTTACCTTTCCCCCCCTCTGGGACAGGGAGGTAACAATGAGCAGTTCTTC; CDR3aa: CASSYLSPPLGQGGNNEQFF